This TCR beta chain was sequenced during a study of CD8 T cells in Susac syndrome. Study conclusions and caveats: Regarding the TCR sequencing and HLA analysis, the study admitted that a relatively small number of individuals were involved.

Trimming took off 11 bases at V and 0 bases at J, with 15 bases between the two ends. The CDR3 runs to 14 residues. Germline V gene lookup returns CDR1 MNHNY and CDR2 SVGAGI (reference sequence). After extraction with the RNeasy kit, about 0.45 to 1 ug of the RNA was reverse transcribed using random hexamers. TCR beta CDR3 was amplified by immunoSEQ covering 54 Vbeta and 13 Jbeta. Using its own MiXCR run on the immunoSEQ multiplex PCR reads, TCRdb lists one record per CDR3 protein. The sample consists of about 120,000 distinct CDR3 sequences, about 93% of them appearing once. A word on this clonotype: Antigen specificity is unknown.

The sequencing input was CD4+ T cells from PBMCs. This clonotype was obtained from a human donor in good health. The chain is built from TRBV6-6 and TRBJ2-3, with D perhaps TRBD1 (7 bases). The CDR3 bases are TGTGCCGTCCACCAGGGGGGTAGCACAGATACGCAGTATTTT. Translation gives CAVHQGGSTDTQYF.